One and the same sample provided the 21 T cell receptor beta chains below, sequenced in a study of cytomegalovirus exposure and HLA in healthy donors. Researchers ran the PCR with 60 Vbeta and 13 Jbeta primers. Method: immunoSEQ multiplex PCR; TCRdb's copy keeps in-frame clones and lacks some. The profile covers 150,000 to 170,000 clones, with more than 75% appearing a single time and about 13% taken by the ten largest. Sequenced sample: PBMCs. The receptors were gathered from a young man in good health and CMV-seropositive.

This clone was seen only a few times. The rearrangement links TRBV19 to TRBJ2-7, with 11 bases identical to TRBD2. V lost 7 bases to trimming and J lost 5 bases; unmatched junction nucleotides: 7. Germline assignment: CDR1 LNHDA and CDR2 SQIVND (reference sequence). The CDR3 extends over 14 amino acids. In DNA form, the CDR3 reads TGTGCCAGTAACGTAGCGGGAGGGCCCCACGAGCAGTACTTC. This translates into CASNVAGGPHEQYF.

The chain joins TRBV11-2 to TRBJ2-5; 9 bases line up with TRBD2. Looked up from germline, CDR1 is SGHAT and CDR2 is FQNNGV. This CDR3 spans 18 amino acids. Losses at the gene ends were 2 bases for V and 2 bases for J; bases not matched to a gene: 12. CDR3 protein: CASSLPGASGMRQETQYF. CDR3 DNA: TGTGCCAGCAGCTTACCCGGGGCTAGCGGGATGAGGCAAGAGACCCAGTACTTC.

The V call is TRBV28, the J call TRBJ1-5; a weak D match, TRBD1 (6 bases). Germline V gene data show CDR1 as MDHEN and CDR2 as SYDVKM. There are 15 residues in the CDR3. V gave up 3 bases and J gave up 0 bases, with 9 bases separating them. CDR3 residues: CASSFTGSSNQPQHF. The CDR3 nucleotides read TGTGCCAGCAGTTTTACAGGGAGTAGCAATCAGCCCCAGCATTTT. Filled out from reference TRBV28 and TRBJ1-5, the complete variable domain reads DVKVTQSSRYLVKRTGEKVFLECVQDMDHENMFWYRQDPGLGLRLIYFSYDVKMKEKGDIPEGYSVSREKKERFSLILESASTNQTSMYLCASSFTGSSNQPQHFGDGTRLSIL.

This chain connects TRBV6-6 to TRBJ2-3; D is perhaps TRBD1 (6 bases). Trimming pared 6 bases from V and 6 bases from J, leaving 19 bases between. Germline assignment: CDR1 MNHNY and CDR2 SVGAGI (reference sequence). This CDR3 region has 15 residues. In nucleotides, the CDR3 is TGTGCCAGCAGCCTCCAGGGGCAGACGAGTGATACGCAGTATTTT. Protein sequence: CASSLQGQTSDTQYF.

The V and J genes are TRBV6-6 and TRBJ2-5; D not certain. In germline, CDR1 is MNHNY, CDR2 SVGAGI (reference sequence). The CDR3 is 11 amino acids. The V end was cut by 2 bases, the J end by 5 bases, with 3 bases between. The CDR3 DNA is TGTGCCAGCAGTTACGGCGAGACCCAGTACTTC. Protein sequence: CASSYGETQYF.

The genes are TRBV6-5 and TRBJ1-5; D unresolved. Germline lookup yields CDR1 MNHEY and CDR2 SVGAGI. The CDR3 is made up of 13 amino acids. Trimming pared 6 bases from V and 4 bases from J, leaving 10 bases between. DNA of the CDR3: TGTGCCAGCAGCCCGAGTCCAAATCAGCCCCAGCATTTT. Translating gives CASSPSPNQPQHF.

This clone was observed a handful of times. The chain employs TRBV5-1 and TRBJ1-2; TRBD1 aligns across 9 bases. V was pared by 4 bases and J by 4 bases, with 5 bases of the junction left unmatched. Germline-derived CDR1 and CDR2 are SGHRS and YFSETQ. The CDR3 has 14 amino acids. CDR3 protein: CASSPGTGFYGYTF. For the CDR3, the DNA is TGCGCCAGCAGCCCCGGGACAGGGTTCTATGGCTACACCTTC. Together with reference TRBV5-1 and TRBJ1-2, the CDR3 gives the full variable domain: KAGVTQTPRYLIKTRGQQVTLSCSPISGHRSVSWYQQTPGQGLQFLFEYFSETQRNKGNFPGRFSGRQFSNSRSEMNVSTLELGDSALYLCASSPGTGFYGYTFGSGTRLTVV.

The rearrangement joins TRBV28 to TRBJ1-2; the D gene is possibly TRBD1 (5 bases). V lost 5 bases and J lost 6, with 16 bases in between. There are 14 residues in the CDR3. Germline-derived CDR1 and CDR2 are MDHEN and SYDVKM. CDR3 region: CASSLRVFSHGYTF. The CDR3 DNA reads as TGTGCCAGCAGTCTCAGGGTTTTCAGTCATGGCTACACCTTC.

V is TRBV6-5 and J is TRBJ2-1; D unresolved. V lost 6 bases to trimming and J lost 4 bases, with 10 bases between them. CDR3 length: 13 residues. CDR1 is MNHEY and CDR2 is SVGAGI in the germline V gene. The CDR3 sequence: CASSPALYNEQFF. The CDR3, as DNA: TGTGCCAGCAGCCCAGCGCTTTACAATGAGCAGTTCTTC.

The chain uses TRBV5-1 and TRBJ1-1; TRBD1 agrees at 9 bases. This CDR3 is built from 14 residues. The trim removed 5 bases at V and 3 bases at J, leaving 5 bases unmatched. CDR1 is SGHRS, CDR2 YFSETQ, per germline. CDR3 coding DNA: TGCGCCAGCAGTACCGGGACAGGGCACACTGAAGCTTTCTTT. As protein: CASSTGTGHTEAFF.

The CDR3 loop reads CASSRGQGPMAGELFF. For the CDR3, the DNA is TGTGCCAGCAGCCGCGGACAGGGGCCAATGGCCGGGGAGCTGTTTTTT. V usage is TRBV4-2 and J usage is TRBJ2-2, with 9 bases that match TRBD1. CDR1 and CDR2 (germline): LGHNA, YNFKEQ. The CDR3 is 16 amino acids. Trimming took 4 bases from V and 6 from J; bases not matched to a gene: 9.

J is TRBJ2-2 and V is TRBV9; a possible D gene is TRBD1 (5 bases). V lost 0 bases, J lost 3 bases, and 9 bases lay in between. Germline CDR1 and CDR2: SGDLS and YYNGEE. This CDR3 region has 15 residues. This CDR3 reads CASSVGDSDTGELFF. The CDR3, as DNA: TGTGCCAGCAGCGTAGGAGACAGTGACACCGGGGAGCTGTTTTTT.

CDR3 amino acids: CASSTGTSEETQYF. DNA of the CDR3: TGCGCCAGCAGCACGGGGACTAGCGAGGAGACCCAGTACTTC. The J gene is TRBJ2-5, the V gene TRBV5-1; 10 bases fit TRBD2. The CDR3 length is 14 residues. V shed 4 bases, J shed 5 bases, and the junction held 5 bases outside the gene matches. CDR1 is SGHRS, CDR2 YFSETQ, per germline.

On this clone itself: At one end the junction does not follow the germline gene, possibly because of a read error. The chain combines TRBV5-1 with TRBJ2-1, with 11 bases identical to TRBD1. From germline, CDR1 is SGHRS and CDR2 YFSETQ. The CDR3 has 15 residues. The CDR3: CASSLTWDRGNAQFF. CDR3 coding DNA: TGCGCCAGCAGCTTGACCTGGGACAGGGGGAATGCGCAGTTCTTC.

This clone was picked up one time. J is TRBJ2-1 and V is TRBV2; 8 nucleotides agree with TRBD2. The length of the CDR3 is 15 residues. The V gene end was trimmed by 5 bases and the J gene end by 5 bases; junction bases not matched to a gene: 8. CDR1 and CDR2 from the germline V gene are SNHLY and FYNNEI. The CDR3 here is CASSPGLGTNNEQFF. CDR3 nucleotide sequence: TGTGCCAGCAGTCCGGGACTAGGGACAAACAATGAGCAGTTCTTC.

This chain uses TRBV6-6 with TRBJ2-5, with 10 bases identical to TRBD2. Germline V gene lookup returns CDR1 MNHNY and CDR2 SVGAGI (reference sequence). Unmatched junction bases numbered 7, after V lost 3 bases and J lost 3 bases. The CDR3 contains 16 residues. CDR3 nucleotides: TGTGCCAGCAGTTATAAAGCGGGAGGGAGGGAAGAGACCCAGTACTTC. The encoded protein is CASSYKAGGREETQYF.

This chain joins TRBV29-1 and TRBJ1-2; D gene uncertain. CDR1 and CDR2 from the germline V gene are SQVTM and ANQGSEA. This CDR3 spans 16 amino acids. V lost 8 bases and J lost 7, with 29 bases in between. CDR3 sequence (DNA): TGCAGCTCCGGAGGGAACGTTCGAGGGCTTCCGGGTGGCTACACCTTC. Translated: CSSGGNVRGLPGGYTF.

The rearrangement links TRBV5-1 to TRBJ2-6; the match to TRBD1 covers 7 bases. J was trimmed by 4 bases and V by 4 bases; bases with no gene match: 8. Germline CDR1 reads SGHRS; CDR2 reads YFSETQ. This CDR3 spans 16 amino acids. CDR3: CASSIPTGSGANVLTF. CDR3 sequence (DNA): TGCGCCAGCAGCATCCCGACAGGGAGCGGGGCCAACGTCCTGACTTTC.

J is TRBJ2-2 and V is TRBV4-1; TRBD2 matches 10 bases. V was pared by 1 base and J by 5 bases, with 7 bases of the junction left unmatched. Germline V CDR1 and CDR2: MGHRA, YSYEKL. CDR3 length: 17 amino acids. The CDR3 sequence is CASSQGLAGVFTGELFF. The CDR3 DNA reads TGCGCCAGCAGCCAAGGGCTAGCGGGAGTATTTACCGGGGAGCTGTTTTTT.

CDR3 residues: CASSSLRGSEAFF. CDR3 nucleotides: TGTGCCAGCAGCTCCCTCAGAGGCAGTGAAGCTTTCTTT. The chain recombines TRBV7-8 with TRBJ1-1; D gene unclear. Trimming removed 4 bases at V and 7 bases at J, with 13 bases between. CDR1 and CDR2 (germline): SGHVS, FQNEAQ. The CDR3 covers 13 residues. The full variable domain, completed using reference TRBV7-8 and TRBJ1-1, is GAGVSQSPRYKVAKRGQDVALRCDPISGHVSLFWYQQALGQGPEFLTYFQNEAQLDKSGLPSDRFFAERPEGSVSTLKIQRTQQEDSAVYLCASSSLRGSEAFFGQGTRLTVV.

The chain carries TRBV7-9 and TRBJ2-1; the match to TRBD2 covers 7 bases. CDR3 length equals 15 residues. CDR1 and CDR2 (germline): SEHNR, FQNEAQ (reference sequence). The trim removed 5 bases at V and 0 bases at J, leaving 4 bases unmatched. The CDR3 DNA reads TGTGCCAGCAGCCCACCGGGAGGCTCCTACAATGAGCAGTTCTTC. It is translated as CASSPPGGSYNEQFF.